The clone carrying this TCR beta chain was recorded only once. Antigen unknown. Germline loops: CDR1 LNHDA, CDR2 SQIVND (reference sequence). Trimming shortened V by 3 bases and J by 1 base, and 11 bases separated the two germline ends. CDR3 size: 15 residues. These data originate in a study of blood T cells in healthy people across ages. Study-level findings and limits: The long-lived group displayed more naive CD4+ cells, plus higher diversity, than the aged donors did. Estimated diversity that came from one million T cells was considered an underestimate.

The study isolated at least 7 million PBMCs from each sample. The amount of total RNA extracted per sample was at least 5.5 micrograms. The use of a sample-barcoded 5' primer and a J-beta primer mix characterized a second PCR of roughly 6 to 11 cycles. MiXCR, applied by TCRdb to the 5' RACE reads, yields one record per CDR3 protein. Counted here are 730,000 or so distinct CDR3 sequences, 40% to 50% occurring once; the ten biggest clones make up approximately 31%. The receptor's source is a man aged 80 or over in good health. V usage is TRBV19 and J usage is TRBJ2-3; D not certain. Sequencing was done on a sample of blood. CDR3 nucleotides: TGTGCCAGTAGTATTCGAACTCAAGGCACAGATACGCAGTATTTT. It yields the protein CASSIRTQGTDTQYF.